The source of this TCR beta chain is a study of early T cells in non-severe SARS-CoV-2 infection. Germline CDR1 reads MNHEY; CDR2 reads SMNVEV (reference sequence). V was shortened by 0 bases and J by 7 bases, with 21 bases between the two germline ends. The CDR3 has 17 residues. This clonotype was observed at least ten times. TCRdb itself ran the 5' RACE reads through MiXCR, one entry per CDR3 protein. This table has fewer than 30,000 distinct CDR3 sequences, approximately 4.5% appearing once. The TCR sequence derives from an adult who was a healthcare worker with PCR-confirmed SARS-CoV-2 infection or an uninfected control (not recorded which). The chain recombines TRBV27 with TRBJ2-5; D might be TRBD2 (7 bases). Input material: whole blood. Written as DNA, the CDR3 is TGTGCCAGCAGTTTATCGATAGGCGGGGGCCGATTAGGGACCCAGTACTTC. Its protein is CASSLSIGGGRLGTQYF.